This T cell receptor (beta chain) appears in the sequencing data of a study of blood T cell repertoires in COVID-19. Study details: Acute and convalescent COVID-19 samples came from the United States, Italy and Spain.

The germline gives CDR1 SGHTA, CDR2 FQGTGA. The CDR3 has 15 amino acids. V was trimmed by 5 bases and J by 2 bases, leaving 13 bases between them. Profiling relied on immunoSEQ multiplex PCR, and the TCRdb table lists in-frame clones only, not all of them. The profile covers 200,000 to 300,000 clones, with more than 65% appearing a single time and about 8% taken by the ten largest. Sequenced sample: peripheral blood. The chain uses TRBV7-3 and TRBJ2-1; D might be TRBD1 (5 bases). The sequence was collected from a woman older than 75 with acute or convalescent COVID-19. The CDR3, as DNA: TGTGCCAGCAGCGGCAGGGTTGGCCCCTACAATGAGCAGTTCTTC. It codes for CASSGRVGPYNEQFF.